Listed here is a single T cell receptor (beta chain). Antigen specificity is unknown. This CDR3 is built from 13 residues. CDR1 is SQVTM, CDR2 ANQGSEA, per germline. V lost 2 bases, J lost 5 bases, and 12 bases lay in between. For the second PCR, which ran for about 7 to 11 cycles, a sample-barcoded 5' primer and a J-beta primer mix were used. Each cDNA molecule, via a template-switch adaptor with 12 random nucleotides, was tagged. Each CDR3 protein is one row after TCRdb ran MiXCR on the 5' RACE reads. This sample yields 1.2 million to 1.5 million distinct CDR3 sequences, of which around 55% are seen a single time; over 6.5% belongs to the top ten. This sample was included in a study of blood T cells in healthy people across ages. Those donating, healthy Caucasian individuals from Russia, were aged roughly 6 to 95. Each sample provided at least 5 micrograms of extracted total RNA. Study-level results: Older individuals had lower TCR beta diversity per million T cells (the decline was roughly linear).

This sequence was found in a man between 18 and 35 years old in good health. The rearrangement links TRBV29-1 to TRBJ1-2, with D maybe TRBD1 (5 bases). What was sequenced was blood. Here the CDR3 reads CSVESPRGYGYTF. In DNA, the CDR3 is TGCAGCGTTGAAAGTCCGAGGGGATATGGCTACACCTTC.